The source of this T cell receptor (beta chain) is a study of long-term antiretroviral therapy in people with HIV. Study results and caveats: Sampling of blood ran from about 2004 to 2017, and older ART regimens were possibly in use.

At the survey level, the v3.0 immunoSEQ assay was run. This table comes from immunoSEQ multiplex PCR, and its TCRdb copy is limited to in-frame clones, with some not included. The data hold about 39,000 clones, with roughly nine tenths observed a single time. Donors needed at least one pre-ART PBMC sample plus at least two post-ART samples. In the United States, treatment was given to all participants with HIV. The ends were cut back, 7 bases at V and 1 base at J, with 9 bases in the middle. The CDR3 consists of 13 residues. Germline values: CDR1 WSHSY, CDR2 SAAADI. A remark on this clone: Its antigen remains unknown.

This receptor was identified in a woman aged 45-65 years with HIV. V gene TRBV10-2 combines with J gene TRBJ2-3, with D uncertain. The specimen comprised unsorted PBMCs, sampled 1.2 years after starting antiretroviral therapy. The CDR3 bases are TGCGCCAGCAAGGCTCCTGGCACAGATACGCAGTATTTT. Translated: CASKAPGTDTQYF.